These 29 T cell receptor beta chains were all obtained from the same sample, sequenced in a study of beta chain features in type 1 diabetes. Expressed TCRB transcripts got sequenced, as all isolated RNA was reverse transcribed. Profiled with immunoSEQ multiplex PCR; TCRdb holds only in-frame clones, not every one. This sample yields under 250,000 clones, of which 13% to 15% are seen a single time; around 0.03% belongs to the top ten. The sequenced sample consisted of naive CD4+ T cells from blood. The receptors stem from a woman between 40 and 55 years old in good health.

The CDR3 DNA follows: TGTGCCAGCAGATTACCCGCTGACACCTACACCGGGGAGCTGTTTTTT. Its translation is CASRLPADTYTGELFF. The genes are TRBV11-2 and TRBJ2-2, with D unclear. V shed 6 bases and J shed 3 bases, with 17 bases lying between them. There are 16 residues in the CDR3. Germline CDR1 and CDR2: SGHAT and FQNNGV.

This clone was picked up a small number of times. J is TRBJ2-7 and V is TRBV6-6; 8 positions agree with TRBD1. The CDR3 covers 14 residues. V lost 4 bases, J lost 4 bases, and 6 bases stayed unmatched. Germline CDR1 reads MNHNY; CDR2 reads SVGAGI (reference sequence). The CDR3, as DNA: TGTGCCAGCAGTTCACCAGGGGGCAGGTACGAGCAGTACTTC. Its translation: CASSSPGGRYEQYF.

V is TRBV5-1 and J is TRBJ1-2; 7 bases agree with TRBD1. The germline V gene encodes CDR1 SGHRS and CDR2 YFSETQ. J gave up 4 bases and V 1 base, and 4 bases lay outside the gene matches. The CDR3 has 14 residues. The CDR3, as DNA: TGCGCCAGCAGCTTGCAGGGGGTAGGCTATGGCTACACCTTC. Its translation: CASSLQGVGYGYTF.

This clone was seen a handful of times. The genes are TRBV27 and TRBJ1-2; the D gene is possibly TRBD1 (6 bases). Per germline, CDR1 MNHEY and CDR2 SMNVEV (reference sequence). Trimming pared 4 bases from V and 3 bases from J, leaving 15 bases between. The CDR3 sequence is 15 residues long. CDR3 in DNA: TGTGCCAGCAGTTCCACGACAGGAATTCACTATGGCTACACCTTC. Translation gives CASSSTTGIHYGYTF.

This clone was observed a few times. The chain recombines TRBV15 with TRBJ2-3, with 12 bases lining up with TRBD2. Trimming removed 0 bases from V and 0 bases from J; junction bases left unmatched: 10. Germline lookup yields CDR1 LNHNV and CDR2 YYDKDF (reference sequence). This CDR3 is 20 amino acids long. The CDR3 is CATSRDVGTSGRPSTDTQYF. Written as DNA, the CDR3 is TGTGCCACCAGCAGAGATGTGGGGACTAGCGGGCGCCCTAGCACAGATACGCAGTATTTT.

The gene calls are TRBV5-4 and TRBJ2-3, with 8 bases that match TRBD2. Losses at the gene ends were 3 bases for V and 4 bases for J; bases not matched to a gene: 13. The CDR3 runs to 17 residues. The germline gives CDR1 SGHNT, CDR2 YYREEE (reference sequence). CDR3 amino acids: CASSSISTGGVADTQYF. DNA for the CDR3: TGTGCCAGCAGCTCCATTTCCACCGGGGGGGTGGCAGATACGCAGTATTTT.

This chain connects TRBV9 to TRBJ2-7, with 7 bases lining up with TRBD1. The CDR3 is 16 amino acids. V dropped 0 bases and J dropped 4; count of bases not matched to a gene: 10. Germline lookup yields CDR1 SGDLS and CDR2 YYNGEE. Here the CDR3 DNA reads TGTGCCAGCAGCGTAGTAGTTCGCAGGGGGAAGTACGAGCAGTACTTC. Its protein is CASSVVVRRGKYEQYF.

The J gene is TRBJ1-1, the V gene TRBV6-1; 8 bases agree with TRBD1. The CDR3 is 13 residues long. CDR1 is MNHNS and CDR2 is SASEGT in the germline V gene. The ends lost 4 bases at V and 3 bases at J; junction bases unmatched: 1. The CDR3 protein is CASSVDRDTEAFF. Written as DNA, the CDR3 is TGTGCCAGCAGTGTGGACAGGGACACTGAAGCTTTCTTT.

The rearrangement joins TRBV2 to TRBJ2-1; 7 positions agree with TRBD2. The CDR3 runs 16 residues. CDR1 and CDR2 from the germline V gene are SNHLY and FYNNEI. V was clipped by 5 bases and J by 5 bases; unmatched bases: 12. The CDR3, as DNA: TGTGCCAGCAGTAGAGAGCGGGGAGACGCCAACAATGAGCAGTTCTTC. Protein: CASSRERGDANNEQFF.

J is TRBJ1-4 and V is TRBV5-1; 7 bases map to TRBD1. The CDR3 is 16 residues long. V shed 4 bases and J 0 bases; nucleotides not matched to a gene: 6. Per the germline V gene, CDR1 is SGHRS and CDR2 is YFSETQ. This CDR3 is CASSRQGGATNEKLFF. In DNA, the CDR3 is TGCGCCAGCAGCCGACAGGGTGGGGCAACTAATGAAAAACTGTTTTTT.

This clone was found a few times. The chain uses TRBV27 and TRBJ2-1, with D perhaps matching TRBD2 (7 bases). CDR1 is MNHEY and CDR2 is SMNVEV in the germline V gene (reference sequence). The germline V and J ends were trimmed by 10 bases and 2 bases, with 18 bases remaining between them. This CDR3 has 15 residues. In DNA form, the CDR3 reads TGTGCCACCTTGTATCGGGGGGCGGCCTACAATGAGCAGTTCTTC. Protein: CATLYRGAAYNEQFF.

The table lists this clone with a few counts. The rearrangement uses TRBV5-1 and TRBJ2-3; TRBD2 matches at 7 bases. The CDR3 sequence is 16 residues long. Losses at the gene ends were 1 base for V and 2 bases for J; bases not matched to a gene: 7. CDR1 is SGHRS and CDR2 is YFSETQ in the germline V gene. The CDR3, as DNA: TGCGCCAGCAGCTTGAGGGACTACCGTTACACAGATACGCAGTATTTT. This codes for CASSLRDYRYTDTQYF.

The chain recombines TRBV7-2 with TRBJ2-1, with D unclear. CDR1 is SGHTA, CDR2 FQGNSA, per germline. Trimming took off 5 bases at V and 3 bases at J, with 17 bases between the two ends. CDR3 length equals 16 residues. CDR3 sequence reads: CASSPRRRQLYNEQFF. DNA for the CDR3: TGTGCCAGCAGCCCTAGAAGGCGGCAGCTCTACAATGAGCAGTTCTTC.

This clone was seen more than once but under ten times. V and J are TRBV6-5 and TRBJ2-5; 9 nucleotides match TRBD1. The CDR3 is 15 residues long. V shed 5 bases, J shed 3 bases, and the junction held 7 bases outside the gene matches. Germline CDR1 reads MNHEY; CDR2 reads SVGAGI. This chain's CDR3 is CASSRDRAPEETQYF. In DNA form, the CDR3 reads TGTGCCAGCAGTCGGGACAGGGCGCCAGAAGAGACCCAGTACTTC.

V and J are TRBV19 and TRBJ2-1; 9 bases are shared with TRBD1. The V and J ends lost 0 bases and 6 bases, in that order; junction bases with no gene match: 6. This CDR3 region has 16 residues. Germline V CDR1 and CDR2: LNHDA, SQIVND (reference sequence). The CDR3 nucleotides read TGTGCCAGTAGTATAGACGGGACAGGGCTTTCCAATGAGCAGTTCTTC. It codes for CASSIDGTGLSNEQFF.

The chain employs TRBV23-1 and TRBJ2-1; 10 nucleotides line up with TRBD1. Being an ORF, TRBV23-1 has a function that is uncertain. The length of the CDR3 is 18 residues. V dropped 2 bases and J dropped 0; count of bases not matched to a gene: 7. CDR3 coding DNA: TGCGCCAGCAGTCAAGCCCGGACAGGGGGAAGCTCCTACAATGAGCAGTTCTTC. Protein product: CASSQARTGGSSYNEQFF.

The rearrangement joins TRBV7-8 to TRBJ1-4, with 7 nucleotides matching TRBD1. The germline V gene has CDR1 SGHVS and CDR2 FQNEAQ. This CDR3 region has 14 residues. V trimming: 5 bases; J trimming: 7 bases; junction bases outside the gene matches: 7. The CDR3 DNA is TGTGCCAGCAGCGTATCACACAGGGGTGAAAAACTGTTTTTT. Protein: CASSVSHRGEKLFF.

This sequence joins TRBV7-9 and TRBJ2-1; weak D call: TRBD2 (6 bases). This CDR3 region has 16 residues. V was shortened by 1 base and J by 0 bases, with 10 bases between the two germline ends. Germline V gene sequence: CDR1 SEHNR, CDR2 FQNEAQ (reference sequence). CDR3 sequence (DNA): TGTGCCAGCAGCTTAGGGAGGACTACCTCCTACAATGAGCAGTTCTTC. Protein product: CASSLGRTTSYNEQFF.

The chain carries TRBV18 and TRBJ2-7, with TRBD1 as a possible D gene (5 bases). The CDR3 extends over 14 amino acids. Germline V gene data show CDR1 as KGHSH and CDR2 as LQKENI. V was cut by 0 bases and J by 3 bases, with 9 bases left in between. As DNA, the CDR3 is TGTGCCAGCTCACCACCAGACAGATACTACGAGCAGTACTTC. Amino acids: CASSPPDRYYEQYF.

This clone was seen a few times. The chain is built from TRBV7-9 and TRBJ1-1, with 10 bases matching TRBD1. The trim removed 5 bases at V and 1 base at J, leaving 4 bases unmatched. Germline-derived CDR1 and CDR2 are SEHNR and FQNEAQ (reference sequence). The CDR3 extends over 15 amino acids. The CDR3 spells CASSPRQGANTEAFF. CDR3 in DNA: TGTGCCAGCAGCCCAAGACAGGGGGCGAACACTGAAGCTTTCTTT.

A few counts support this clone. This chain joins TRBV10-3 and TRBJ2-7; D remains unclear. The ends were cut back, 6 bases at V and 0 bases at J, with 18 bases in the middle. From germline, CDR1 is ENHRY and CDR2 SYGVKD. The CDR3 is 16 residues long. As DNA, the CDR3 is TGTGCCATCAGGCCCGGCGAGGCATGGAGCTCCTACGAGCAGTACTTC. As protein: CAIRPGEAWSSYEQYF.

This clone was recorded many times. CDR3 DNA: TGTGCCAGCAGCCCTCAAAGGACAGGGCCCTCCTACGAGCAGTACTTC. It specifies CASSPQRTGPSYEQYF. The chain employs TRBV7-9 and TRBJ2-7, with 8 bases fitting TRBD1. CDR1 is SEHNR, CDR2 FQNEAQ, per germline (reference sequence). The V and J ends lost 5 bases and 0 bases, in that order; junction bases with no gene match: 9. CDR3 length: 16 amino acids. Variable domain in full (rest from reference TRBV7-9 and TRBJ2-7): DTGVSQNPRHKITKRGQNVTFRCDPISEHNRLYWYRQTLGQGPEFLTYFQNEAQLEKSRLLSDRFSAERPKGSFSTLEIQRTEQGDSAMYLCASSPQRTGPSYEQYFGPGTRLTVT.

The rearrangement links TRBV5-1 to TRBJ2-1, with D tentatively TRBD2 (5 bases). The V and J ends lost 0 bases and 3 bases respectively, with 16 bases between them. The germline gives CDR1 SGHRS, CDR2 YFSETQ. The CDR3 consists of 17 residues. The CDR3, as DNA: TGCGCCAGCAGCTTGGTCCTTGGAGGTCGGTTCTACAATGAGCAGTTCTTC. Its translation is CASSLVLGGRFYNEQFF.

This clone was counted a few times. This sample also contains other DNA sequences that code for the same CDR3. This chain uses TRBV5-4 with TRBJ2-5, with 12 bases identical to TRBD2. With V trimmed by 0 bases and J by 2 bases, 2 bases remained unmatched. The CDR3 is 16 amino acids. CDR1 is SGHNT and CDR2 is YYREEE in the germline V gene (reference sequence). Here the CDR3 reads CASSLALAGGQETQYF. In DNA form, the CDR3 reads TGTGCCAGCAGCTTGGCCCTAGCGGGGGGGCAAGAGACCCAGTACTTC.

Here the CDR3 reads CASKPREGIWVAKNIQYF. The CDR3 DNA reads TGTGCCAGCAAGCCCAGGGAGGGTATATGGGTGGCCAAAAACATTCAGTACTTC. J is TRBJ2-4 and V is TRBV2; 7 positions agree with TRBD2. The CDR3 is 18 residues long. Germline CDR1 SNHLY, CDR2 FYNNEI. J was trimmed by 1 base and V by 7 bases; bases with no gene match: 16.

This clone turned up a few times. This sequence joins TRBV20-1 and TRBJ2-7, with a possible D match to TRBD1 (5 bases). CDR1 DFQATT and CDR2 SNEGSKA come from the germline V gene (reference sequence). V lost 6 bases and J lost 1, with 7 bases in between. The CDR3 loop spans 11 amino acids. CDR3 region: CSAQGSYEQYF. CDR3 coding DNA: TGCAGTGCGCAGGGATCCTACGAGCAGTACTTC.

CDR3 loop: CSVDFKENYYTINEQFF. CDR3 nucleotides: TGCAGCGTTGATTTCAAGGAAAATTACTACACGATCAATGAGCAGTTCTTC. This chain uses TRBV29-1 with TRBJ2-1; D ambiguous. CDR3 size: 17 residues. Germline V lookup: CDR1 SQVTM, CDR2 ANQGSEA. Trimming took off 3 bases at V and 6 bases at J, with 24 bases between the two ends.

This clone has a single count. J is TRBJ1-1 and V is TRBV7-8; D might be TRBD1 (6 bases). The CDR3 contains 12 residues. Trimming stripped 5 bases from V and 7 bases from J, with 11 bases between. In germline, CDR1 is SGHVS, CDR2 FQNEAQ. The CDR3 is CASSIPRGEAFF. The CDR3 region has the DNA TGTGCCAGCAGCATACCCAGGGGTGAAGCTTTCTTT.

The chain is built from TRBV18 and TRBJ2-1, with 13 bases matching TRBD2. After removal of 4 bases from V and 4 bases from J, the junction contained 1 base not matched to a gene. The germline V gene has CDR1 KGHSH and CDR2 LQKENI. This CDR3 spans 15 amino acids. This CDR3 is CASSRTSGGYNEQFF. CDR3 coding DNA: TGTGCCAGCTCACGGACTAGCGGGGGATACAATGAGCAGTTCTTC.